The T cell receptor beta chain under discussion was sequenced for a study of CD8 T cells in Susac syndrome. About 0.45 to 1 ug RNA was reverse transcribed with random hexamers. One entry per CDR3 protein, called by TCRdb with MiXCR from the immunoSEQ multiplex PCR reads. Among around 140,000 distinct CDR3 sequences, roughly 80% were seen once, and the ten largest hold 0.51%. A few counts support this clonotype. Source material: CD8+ T cells from PBMCs. The TCR originated in a human donor with multiple sclerosis.

CDR3 DNA sequence: TGCGCCAGCAGCCTAGCGGGGGGGCCTTACAATGAGCAGTTCTTC. This encodes CASSLAGGPYNEQFF. The gene calls are TRBV4-1 and TRBJ2-1; 11 positions agree with TRBD2. This CDR3 has 15 amino acids. The V gene end was trimmed by 4 bases and the J gene end by 4 bases; junction bases not matched to a gene: 3. CDR1 is MGHRA, CDR2 YSYEKL, per germline.